The rows below give T cell receptor beta chains drawn from one sample of a study of STAT5B mutations in CD4+ large granular lymphocyte leukemia. TCRdb keeps only in-frame clones here, not all; method: immunoSEQ multiplex PCR. The table has 20,000 to 25,000 clones, approximately 81% seen once. Sequencing was performed on CD4+ T cells from blood buffy coats. The receptor set was obtained from a human donor in good health. CDR3s include the opening cysteine and the closing phenylalanine or tryptophan. The D gene is left open where the match is weak. Only some rows state a clone size, as once, few, many or a class for expanded clones.

v_call,d_call,clone_size,j_call,cdr3_aa,cdr3_nt
TRBV12-5,-,-,TRBJ1-5,CASGLVRGQPQHF,TGTGCTAGTGGTTTGGTACGGGGTCAGCCCCAGCATTTT
TRBV27,-,-,TRBJ2-2,CACRDSNTGELFF,TGTGCCTGCCGGGACTCTAACACCGGGGAGCTGTTTTTT
TRBV6-5,TRBD1,-,TRBJ2-2,CASGRQGDTGELFF,TGTGCCAGTGGTAGACAGGGGGACACCGGGGAGCTGTTTTTT
TRBV5-6,TRBD2,-,TRBJ2-1,CASSLTSGEQFF,TGTGCCAGCAGCCTGACTAGCGGCGAGCAGTTCTTC
TRBV27,TRBD1,-,TRBJ2-7,CASSLGTGPYEQYF,TGTGCCAGCAGCCTAGGGACAGGGCCATACGAGCAGTACTTC
TRBV15,-,-,TRBJ2-7,CATSRDRGVLTYEQYF,TGTGCCACCAGCAGAGATCGAGGGGTCCTTACCTACGAGCAGTACTTC
TRBV30,TRBD1,-,TRBJ1-5,CAWSTGGINQPQHF,TGTGCCTGGTCAACAGGGGGTATCAATCAGCCCCAGCATTTT
TRBV4-1,TRBD2,few,TRBJ2-3,CASSFGLAGGGTQYF,TGCGCCAGCAGCTTCGGACTAGCGGGAGGGGGTACGCAGTATTTT
TRBV28,TRBD1,-,TRBJ1-2,CASSPARGPHYGYTF,TGTGCCAGCAGTCCCGCCAGGGGGCCCCATTATGGCTACACCTTC
TRBV5-1,-,-,TRBJ1-6,CASSLAGRDSSPLHF,TGCGCCAGCAGCTTGGCGGGCAGGGATAGTTCACCCCTCCACTTT
TRBV5-1,TRBD2,-,TRBJ2-3,CASSQTSGTDTQYF,TGCGCCAGCAGCCAGACTAGCGGGACAGATACGCAGTATTTT
TRBV5-1,-,-,TRBJ1-2,CASSSGTGVGYTF,TGCGCCAGCAGCTCCGGGACTGGCGTGGGCTACACCTTC
TRBV2,TRBD2,-,TRBJ2-7,CASRTGTSYYEQYF,TGTGCCAGCAGAACCGGGACTAGCTACTACGAGCAGTACTTC
TRBV7-2,-,-,TRBJ2-1,CASSLGLGAYNEQFF,TGTGCCAGCAGCTTAGGTCTAGGGGCCTACAATGAGCAGTTCTTC
TRBV30,-,-,TRBJ1-4,CAWSGRGGSEKLFF,TGTGCCTGGAGTGGACGGGGGGGGAGTGAAAAACTGTTTTTT
TRBV6-1,-,-,TRBJ2-1,CASSVREDNEQFF,TGTGCCAGCAGTGTTCGGGAAGACAATGAGCAGTTCTTC
TRBV30,TRBD2,once,TRBJ2-2,CAWDKAGGVTGELFF,TGTGCCTGGGATAAAGCGGGAGGTGTCACCGGGGAGCTGTTTTTT
TRBV6-6,-,-,TRBJ2-7,CASSYRVAYEQYF,TGTGCCAGCAGTTACAGGGTAGCCTACGAGCAGTACTTC
TRBV5-4,-,-,TRBJ2-2,CASSLARSGELFF,TGTGCCAGCAGCTTGGCACGGTCCGGGGAGCTGTTTTTT
TRBV15,-,-,TRBJ1-6,CATSRVSRGSPLHF,TGTGCCACCAGCAGAGTGTCCCGGGGTTCACCCCTCCACTTT
TRBV2,-,-,TRBJ2-7,CASSEDLYEQYF,TGTGCCAGCAGTGAAGACCTCTACGAGCAGTACTTC
TRBV19,TRBD1,few,TRBJ2-2,CASSPGTGDTGELFF,TGTGCCAGTAGCCCCGGGACAGGGGACACCGGGGAGCTGTTTTTT
TRBV28,-,-,TRBJ2-7,CASSQPYEQYF,TGTGCCAGCAGTCAACCCTACGAGCAGTACTTC
TRBV7-9,TRBD1,-,TRBJ2-7,CASSSTGGGEQYF,TGTGCCAGCAGCTCGACAGGGGGAGGCGAGCAGTACTTC
TRBV28,-,-,TRBJ1-5,CASRDNQPQHF,TGTGCCAGCAGAGATAATCAGCCCCAGCATTTT
TRBV2,TRBD1,-,TRBJ2-7,CASSDPQGLGYEQYF,TGTGCCAGCAGTGACCCACAGGGGTTGGGCTACGAGCAGTACTTC
TRBV6-6,-,-,TRBJ2-7,CASSLSGDPFYKQYF,TGTGCCAGCAGTTTGTCAGGGGACCCCTTCTACAAGCAGTACTTC
TRBV5-6,-,-,TRBJ1-1,CASSLLSAAQNGEAFF,TGTGCCAGCAGCTTGCTCTCGGCAGCTCAAAACGGTGAAGCTTTCTTT
TRBV5-4,TRBD2,-,TRBJ2-7,CASSLAGLAGLSYEQYF,TGTGCCAGCAGCTTGGCCGGGCTAGCGGGCCTCTCCTACGAGCAGTACTTC
TRBV2,TRBD1,-,TRBJ1-2,CASSLTGGSGYGYTF,TGTGCCAGCAGTCTTACAGGGGGCTCCGGCTATGGCTACACCTTC
TRBV7-8,-,-,TRBJ2-7,CASSSRITGSYEQYF,TGTGCCAGCAGCTCCAGGATAACAGGGTCCTACGAGCAGTACTTC
TRBV7-6,TRBD1,few,TRBJ1-2,CASSLQPDRVNYGYTF,TGTGCCAGCAGCCTTCAACCCGACAGGGTAAACTATGGCTACACCTTC
TRBV25-1,-,-,TRBJ2-3,CASNVAGITDTQYF,TGTGCCAGCAACGTGGCAGGAATCACAGATACGCAGTATTTT
TRBV2,-,-,TRBJ1-4,CASSGIGGRFEKLFF,TGTGCCAGCAGTGGAATAGGGGGGCGTTTTGAAAAACTGTTTTTT
TRBV6-1,TRBD2,-,TRBJ2-3,CASSAQRTSGRADTQYF,TGTGCCAGCAGTGCCCAACGGACTAGCGGGAGGGCAGATACGCAGTATTTT